This TCR beta chain was profiled in a study of shared clonotypes between healthy human individuals. Study-wide results and caveats: Sorted-subset samples were not fully sequenced, rarefaction indicated.

With respect to this clone: No antigen is known for it.

Naive CD45RA+ and memory CD45RA-negative subsets were split from CD4+ cells. The CDR3 is made up of 14 amino acids. The V and J ends lost 1 base and 2 bases respectively, with 10 bases between them. Germline loops: CDR1 SGHKS, CDR2 YYEKEE (reference sequence). Sequencing was performed with immunoSEQ multiplex PCR; in TCRdb, only in-frame clones are kept and a portion is missing. The sample shows over a million clones, about 75% of them seen only once. The source of this sequence is a man younger than 35 in good health. The chain uses TRBV5-5 and TRBJ2-7; D tentatively fits TRBD1 or TRBD2 (5 bases each). Sequencing was carried out using memory CD4+ T cells sorted from blood. Subset: CD45RA-negative fraction. CDR3 DNA: TGTGCCAGCAGCTTGTTCGGGGCCGCCTACGAGCAGTACTTC. Its protein is CASSLFGAAYEQYF.